The 16 T cell receptor beta chains given below trace back to one sample, sequenced in a study of T cell therapy after organ transplantation. Method: immunoSEQ multiplex PCR; TCRdb's copy keeps in-frame clones and lacks some. The sample carries 50,000 or so clones, 94% recorded once. These receptors' targets are unknown. The sequencing used CD8+ T cells from blood, collected before autologous CMV-specific T cell therapy. These receptors were collected from a human patient who had received a solid organ transplant and had CMV disease.

The chain recombines TRBV19 with TRBJ1-1; D may be TRBD1 (5 bases). This CDR3 is built from 13 residues. From germline, CDR1 is LNHDA and CDR2 SQIVND (reference sequence). The V and J ends lost 9 bases and 4 bases respectively, with 15 bases between them. CDR3 residues: CASRLGGGTEAFF. CDR3 sequence (DNA): TGTGCCAGCCGCCTTGGGGGGGGCACTGAAGCTTTCTTT.

The V gene is TRBV27, the J gene TRBJ1-4; D might be TRBD1 (5 bases). This CDR3 comprises 16 residues. Germline CDR1 and CDR2: MNHEY and SMNVEV (reference sequence). With 4 bases removed from V and 0 bases from J, the gap between germline ends came to 12 bases. The CDR3 sequence is CASSSGPGATNEKLFF. The CDR3 coding sequence is TGTGCCAGCAGTTCGGGCCCGGGGGCAACTAATGAAAAACTGTTTTTT.

The chain is built from TRBV5-4 and TRBJ2-1; D uncertain. This CDR3 has 13 residues. Germline-derived CDR1 and CDR2 are SGHNT and YYREEE (reference sequence). V lost 7 bases, J lost 0 bases, and 8 bases lay in between. CDR3 loop: CASGSNSYNEQFF. The CDR3 DNA sequence: TGTGCCAGCGGGTCCAACTCCTACAATGAGCAGTTCTTC.

V is TRBV25-1 and J is TRBJ2-1; TRBD2 agrees at 10 bases. The CDR3 covers 17 residues. Germline V CDR1 and CDR2: MGHDK, SYGVNS. Trimming cost V 4 bases and J 0 bases; bases outside gene matches: 6. CDR3 bases: TGTGCCAGCAGTGGAGGGCTAGCGGGGGCCTCCTACAATGAGCAGTTCTTC. It encodes CASSGGLAGASYNEQFF.

The V gene is TRBV15, the J gene TRBJ2-3, with a weak D call TRBD1 (6 bases). V was clipped by 0 bases and J by 2 bases, with 12 bases between them. The CDR3 extends over 16 amino acids. Looked up from germline, CDR1 is LNHNV and CDR2 is YYDKDF (reference sequence). As DNA, the CDR3 is TGTGCCACCAGCAGAGATAGAACAGGGATCACAGATACGCAGTATTTT. Translating gives CATSRDRTGITDTQYF.

The V call is TRBV19, the J call TRBJ2-3, with D perhaps TRBD1 or TRBD2 (5 bases each). Germline V CDR1 and CDR2: LNHDA, SQIVND (reference sequence). Deletions cut 7 bases from V and 6 bases from J, with 20 bases between. The length of the CDR3 is 15 residues. The DNA for the CDR3 is TGTGCCAGTAAGGATTCGCAGGGACCATTGGATACGCAGTATTTT. Its translation is CASKDSQGPLDTQYF.

The J gene is TRBJ2-7, the V gene TRBV6-5; D is undetermined. The germline V gene has CDR1 MNHEY and CDR2 SVGAGI. Trimming pared 0 bases from V and 2 bases from J, leaving 14 bases between. The CDR3 has 16 residues. The CDR3 region has the DNA TGTGCCAGCAGTTACTCTAAGCTAGGGTTTACCTACGAGCAGTACTTC. Amino acid sequence: CASSYSKLGFTYEQYF.

The V gene is TRBV6-5, the J gene TRBJ2-1; 12 nucleotides match TRBD1. With 4 bases clipped from V and 9 bases from J, the junction kept 7 bases outside the gene matches. Germline-derived CDR1 and CDR2 are MNHEY and SVGAGI. This CDR3 contains 15 residues. This chain's CDR3 is CASSLSGQGASEQFF. The CDR3 DNA sequence: TGTGCCAGCAGTTTGTCGGGACAGGGGGCCTCTGAGCAGTTCTTC.

The chain carries TRBV7-6 and TRBJ2-5; 9 bases line up with TRBD2. Germline CDR1 is SGHVS and CDR2 is FNYEAQ. CDR3 length equals 14 residues. J gave up 0 bases and V 5 bases, and 1 base lay outside the gene matches. CDR3 loop: CASSRLADQETQYF. DNA for the CDR3: TGTGCCAGCAGCAGACTAGCGGACCAAGAGACCCAGTACTTC.

This rearrangement joins TRBV4-3 to TRBJ1-1, with 7 bases identical to TRBD1. The germline V gene encodes CDR1 LGHNA and CDR2 YSLEER. V lost 4 bases and J lost 0; bases outside the gene matches: 8. The CDR3 extends over 16 amino acids. CDR3 DNA: TGCGCCAGCAGCCGCGGAGACAGGGAGATGAACACTGAAGCTTTCTTT. It specifies CASSRGDREMNTEAFF.

The chain is built from TRBV7-8 and TRBJ2-7; no definite D call. Trimming removed 9 bases at V and 1 base at J, with 7 bases between. The germline gives CDR1 SGHVS, CDR2 FQNEAQ. The CDR3 has 11 amino acids. The CDR3 spells CASGLSYEQYF. The CDR3 nucleotides read TGTGCCAGTGGATTGTCCTACGAGCAGTACTTC.

This chain uses TRBV9 with TRBJ1-2; the match to TRBD1 covers 12 bases. V trimming: 4 bases; J trimming: 3 bases; junction bases outside the gene matches: 10. Germline values: CDR1 SGDLS, CDR2 YYNGEE. This CDR3 has 17 amino acids. The CDR3 is CASSTGTGGIVDYGYTF. The DNA of the CDR3 is TGTGCCAGCAGCACCGGGACAGGGGGCATCGTCGACTATGGCTACACCTTC.

The V and J genes are TRBV7-9 and TRBJ2-1; 12 bases line up with TRBD2. The germline gives CDR1 SEHNR, CDR2 FQNEAQ (reference sequence). This CDR3 comprises 15 residues. V was pared by 5 bases and J by 10 bases, with 9 bases of the junction left unmatched. Here the CDR3 reads CASSLASGRASEQFF. As DNA, the CDR3 is TGTGCCAGCAGCCTGGCTAGCGGGAGGGCCAGCGAGCAGTTCTTC.

This rearrangement joins TRBV9 to TRBJ1-5; D is unresolved. Germline V gene lookup returns CDR1 SGDLS and CDR2 YYNGEE. The CDR3 has 13 residues. The V end was cut by 5 bases, the J end by 4 bases, with 10 bases between. In nucleotides, the CDR3 is TGTGCCAGCAGTGAGGCCTCGAATCAGCCCCAGCATTTT. This codes for CASSEASNQPQHF.

The chain links TRBV4-1 to TRBJ1-3; D is unclear. CDR1 MGHRA and CDR2 YSYEKL come from the germline V gene. The V end lost 5 bases, the J end lost 6 bases, and 17 bases lay between the germline ends. CDR3 size: 15 residues. DNA for the CDR3: TGCGCCAGCAGCGGAGCAGCCTTTAAAGAAAACACCATATATTTT. Translating it yields CASSGAAFKENTIYF.

This chain joins TRBV7-6 and TRBJ2-7, with TRBD1 matching 9 bases. The CDR3 is made up of 14 amino acids. With V trimmed by 5 bases and J by 7 bases, 9 bases remained unmatched. Per germline, CDR1 SGHVS and CDR2 FNYEAQ. CDR3: CASSARTGAVEQYF. The CDR3 DNA is TGTGCCAGCAGCGCGCGGACAGGGGCCGTGGAGCAGTACTTC. Combining the CDR3 with reference TRBV7-6 and TRBJ2-7 gives the whole variable domain GAGVSQSPRYKVTKRGQDVALRCDPISGHVSLYWYRQALGQGPEFLTYFNYEAQQDKSGLPNDRFSAERPEGSISTLTIQRTEQRDSAMYRCASSARTGAVEQYFGPGTRLTVT.